Each of the 22 T cell receptor beta chains below was sequenced from the same sample in a study of blood T cell repertoires in COVID-19. The protocol was immunoSEQ multiplex PCR, while the TCRdb copy is restricted to in-frame clones and leaves out a portion. Of some 250,000 clones listed, around 83% are singletons. The source material was peripheral blood. The origin of the receptors is a man younger than 45 who had recovered from COVID-19.

In this sample, this clone turned up once. This chain links TRBV2 with TRBJ2-3; 11 bases map to TRBD2. This CDR3 spans 14 amino acids. The V segment lost 5 bases and the J segment 4 bases; nucleotides outside the gene matches: 2. The germline gives CDR1 SNHLY, CDR2 FYNNEI. Here the CDR3 reads CASSNSGGADTQYF. The CDR3 DNA follows: TGTGCCAGCAGTAATAGCGGGGGGGCAGATACGCAGTATTTT.

The chain combines TRBV15 with TRBJ1-2; 7 positions match TRBD1. The CDR3 consists of 13 residues. With 5 bases clipped from V and 7 bases from J, the junction kept 7 bases outside the gene matches. Germline CDR1 and CDR2: LNHNV and YYDKDF (reference sequence). The CDR3 loop is CATSANRGLGYTF. The DNA for the CDR3 is TGTGCCACCAGCGCAAACAGGGGCCTTGGCTACACCTTC.

The gene calls are TRBV6-2 or TRBV6-3 and TRBJ2-7; TRBD1 aligns across 7 bases. CDR1 and CDR2 from the germline V gene are MNHEY and SVGEGT. This CDR3 spans 18 amino acids. V shed 2 bases, J shed 3 bases, and the junction held 16 bases outside the gene matches. The CDR3 region has the DNA TGTGCCAGCAGTTACACCCAGATTTCTTGGGACAGAAACTACGAGCAGTACGTC. This gives the protein CASSYTQISWDRNYEQYV.

The CDR3 sequence: CASSLNSGFEAFF. CDR3 sequence (DNA): TGTGCCAGCAGTTTAAATTCGGGATTTGAAGCTTTCTTT. This chain links TRBV28 with TRBJ1-1, with D hard to call. Germline V gene sequence: CDR1 MDHEN, CDR2 SYDVKM. CDR3 length: 13 residues. Trimming cost V 2 bases and J 7 bases, with 11 bases left between them.

Remarks on this clone: Other nucleotide sequences in the sample specify the same CDR3. The V gene is TRBV7-8, the J gene TRBJ1-1; D not resolved. Germline V gene data show CDR1 as SGHVS and CDR2 as FQNEAQ. The V and J ends lost 1 base and 1 base respectively, with 4 bases between them. The CDR3 covers 13 residues. The CDR3 loop is CASSLGRNTEAFF. The CDR3 DNA is TGTGCCAGCAGCTTAGGCAGGAACACTGAAGCTTTCTTT.

The chain employs TRBV6-5 and TRBJ1-5; D is perhaps TRBD1 (5 bases). The V end lost 0 bases, the J end lost 6 bases, and 12 bases lay between the germline ends. The CDR3 has 15 amino acids. Germline loops: CDR1 MNHEY, CDR2 SVGAGI. DNA of the CDR3: TGTGCCAGCAGTTACTCGCAGGGATTGGGTCAGCCCCAGCATTTT. It specifies CASSYSQGLGQPQHF.

This rearrangement joins TRBV27 to TRBJ1-5; 9 bases are a match to TRBD1. The CDR3 sequence is 14 residues long. CDR1 MNHEY and CDR2 SMNVEV come from the germline V gene (reference sequence). Trimming at V came to 7 bases and at J to 4 bases, leaving 5 bases not matched to a gene. DNA for the CDR3: TGTGCCAGCAAGCCCGGGACAGGGAATCAGCCCCAGCATTTT. Encoded protein: CASKPGTGNQPQHF.

The chain joins TRBV7-2 to TRBJ1-1; D possibly corresponds to TRBD1 (6 bases). The CDR3 length is 14 residues. CDR1 is SGHTA and CDR2 is FQGNSA in the germline V gene. Trimming shortened V by 2 bases and J by 3 bases, and 10 bases separated the two germline ends. The DNA of the CDR3 is TGTGCCAGCAGCTTACGGGGGGCTTACACTGAAGCTTTCTTT. Translating gives CASSLRGAYTEAFF.

The rearrangement uses TRBV9 and TRBJ1-1; a possible D gene is TRBD1 (5 bases). The CDR3 has 16 amino acids. Per the germline V gene, CDR1 is SGDLS and CDR2 is YYNGEE. The germline V and J ends were trimmed by 4 bases and 1 base, with 17 bases remaining between them. In nucleotides, the CDR3 is TGTGCCAGCAGCCCCCGCGGGGTGGGGGAGAACACTGAAGCTTTCTTT. It specifies CASSPRGVGENTEAFF.

This clone has a single count. V is TRBV5-1 and J is TRBJ1-4, with a weak D call TRBD1 (5 bases). The germline CDR1 and CDR2 sequences are SGHRS and YFSETQ. The CDR3 consists of 15 residues. Trimming took off 3 bases at V and 0 bases at J, with 9 bases between the two ends. The CDR3 is CASSSGGTTNEKLFF. For the CDR3, the DNA is TGCGCCAGCAGCTCGGGGGGGACAACTAATGAAAAACTGTTTTTT.

This clone was counted once. V usage is TRBV5-1 and J usage is TRBJ1-2, with unresolved D. Trimming shortened V by 1 base and J by 4 bases, and 14 bases separated the two germline ends. The length of the CDR3 is 15 residues. Germline assignment: CDR1 SGHRS and CDR2 YFSETQ. In DNA form, the CDR3 reads TGCGCCAGCAGCTTGTCCACAGCCGCTATCTATGGCTACACCTTC. This encodes CASSLSTAAIYGYTF.

The table lists this clone with a few counts. J is TRBJ1-2 and V is TRBV6-5, with 7 bases identical to TRBD1. The CDR3 has 14 residues. The germline gives CDR1 MNHEY, CDR2 SVGAGI. V dropped 2 bases and J dropped 5; count of bases not matched to a gene: 5. The CDR3 sequence is CASSYTQGTYGYTF. CDR3 coding DNA: TGTGCCAGCAGTTACACACAGGGGACTTATGGCTACACCTTC.

In its sample, this clone was seen once. The V call is TRBV28, the J call TRBJ2-1; possible D gene TRBD1, 5 bases. V lost 4 bases and J lost 0, with 25 bases in between. The CDR3 sequence is 20 residues long. The germline gives CDR1 MDHEN, CDR2 SYDVKM. As DNA, the CDR3 is TGTGCCAGCAGTTCCTCCCTCACGACGGATCCTGGGGCCTCCTACAATGAGCAGTTCTTC. This gives the protein CASSSSLTTDPGASYNEQFF.

The chain employs TRBV13 and TRBJ2-5, with D possibly TRBD2 on 5 matching bases. The V gene lost 5 bases and the J gene lost 3 bases, with 13 bases spanning the gap. Germline CDR1 and CDR2: PRHDT and FYEKMQ (reference sequence). The CDR3 is 14 amino acids. Here the CDR3 reads CASSPILGKETQYF. For the CDR3, the DNA is TGTGCCAGCAGCCCAATCCTCGGGAAAGAGACCCAGTACTTC.

This clone was recorded a few times. V usage is TRBV4-1 and J usage is TRBJ1-4; 7 bases are shared with TRBD1. Germline trimming cut 1 base from V and 4 bases from J; bases unmatched to any gene: 6. This CDR3 has 16 residues. Germline V lookup: CDR1 MGHRA, CDR2 YSYEKL. The CDR3 DNA reads TGCGCCAGCAGCCAAGGGAGGGGGACAGTTAATGAAAAACTGTTTTTT. Translation gives CASSQGRGTVNEKLFF.

The chain carries TRBV12-3 or TRBV12-4 and TRBJ1-1; D uncertain. Trimming cost V 6 bases and J 0 bases, with 8 bases left between them. The CDR3 is 13 amino acids. CDR3 in DNA: TGTGCCAGCAGGTGGCAGATGAACACTGAAGCTTTCTTT. It translates to CASRWQMNTEAFF.

CDR3 DNA sequence: TGTGCTAGGGGGGTAGGGGGGGCGGATGGCTACACCTTC. Translation: CARGVGGADGYTF. The chain carries TRBV12-5 and TRBJ1-2; D is possibly TRBD1 (6 bases). Per the germline V gene, CDR1 is LGHNT and CDR2 is FRNRAP. The V end lost 9 bases, the J end lost 6 bases, and 17 bases lay between the germline ends. This CDR3 is built from 13 residues.

The J gene is TRBJ2-7, the V gene TRBV6-1, with TRBD2 identical over 8 bases. CDR3 size: 16 residues. Germline CDR1 is MNHNS and CDR2 is SASEGT. With V trimmed by 2 bases and J by 0 bases, 6 bases remained unmatched. The CDR3 region is CASSEFVAGSSYEQYV. The CDR3 nucleotides are TGTGCCAGCAGTGAATTTGTAGCGGGGTCCTCCTACGAGCAGTACGTC.

CDR3 sequence (DNA): TGTGCCAGTAGTATTGTCCGGGACAGACTCGGTCAGCCCCAGCATTTT. This sequence encodes CASSIVRDRLGQPQHF. The rearrangement joins TRBV19 to TRBJ1-5, with 7 bases aligning to TRBD1. The CDR3 totals 16 residues. Germline CDR1 reads LNHDA; CDR2 reads SQIVND (reference sequence). The J segment lost 6 bases and the V segment lost 3 bases, leaving 11 bases of the junction unmatched.

The chain employs TRBV7-9 and TRBJ1-1, with D perhaps TRBD1 (5 bases). The CDR3 is 12 residues long. Trimming left V 5 bases short and J 5 bases short, with 9 bases between. Germline assignment: CDR1 SEHNR and CDR2 FQNEAQ (reference sequence). The CDR3 here is CASSPGRTEAFF. Here the CDR3 DNA reads TGTGCCAGCAGCCCAGGGAGGACTGAAGCTTTCTTT. Filled out from reference TRBV7-9 and TRBJ1-1, the complete variable domain reads DTGVSQNPRHKITKRGQNVTFRCDPISEHNRLYWYRQTLGQGPEFLTYFQNEAQLEKSRLLSDRFSAERPKGSFSTLEIQRTEQGDSAMYLCASSPGRTEAFFGQGTRLTVV.

The J gene is TRBJ2-7, the V gene TRBV6-5; D may be TRBD1 (5 bases). The germline V gene encodes CDR1 MNHEY and CDR2 SVGAGI. V lost 8 bases and J lost 3, with 14 bases in between. This CDR3 contains 13 residues. The CDR3 here is CASGAEVHYEQYF. The CDR3 DNA reads TGTGCCAGCGGGGCAGAAGTGCACTACGAGCAGTACTTC.

This sequence joins TRBV6-2 or TRBV6-3 and TRBJ1-1, with 7 positions matching TRBD1. Losses at the gene ends were 6 bases for V and 11 bases for J; bases not matched to a gene: 9. Germline V gene lookup returns CDR1 MNHEY and CDR2 SVGEGT. CDR3 length equals 12 residues. CDR3 in amino acids: CASSLTGTEAFF. The CDR3 coding sequence is TGTGCCAGCAGCCTAACTGGGACAGAGGCTTTCTTT.